The clone carrying this T cell receptor (beta chain) was counted many times. The antigen remains undetermined. Using its own MiXCR run on the PCR reads, TCRdb lists one record per CDR3 protein. Of about 320,000 distinct CDR3 sequences detected, roughly 23% appear once; the ten largest clones hold more than 0.8%. Germline CDR1 reads LGHNA; CDR2 reads YSLEER. The length of the CDR3 is 13 residues. Trimming removed 1 base at V and 4 bases at J, with 8 bases between. The data stem from a study of molecular identifiers for immune sequencing clone quantification. Study results and limitations: Detectable among more than 800,000 naive cells, according to reports, was Jurkat TCR RNA spiked in from one cell.

V gene TRBV4-3 combines with J gene TRBJ2-7, with a tentative D call TRBD1 (5 bases). The sample consisted of naive CD8+ T cells from blood, with Jurkat cell RNA spiked in. Specified subset: FACS-sorted CD8+CD4-CCR7+CD45RA+ naive T cells. The clonotype comes from a human donor in good health. Some libraries in this study had Jurkat cell RNA spiked in. The CDR3 is CASSQGKGYEQYF. DNA for the CDR3: TGCGCCAGCAGCCAAGGAAAGGGGTACGAGCAGTACTTC.